This is a list of T cell receptor beta chains from one sample in a study of cytomegalovirus exposure and HLA in healthy donors. TCRdb's table, derived via immunoSEQ multiplex PCR, lists solely in-frame clones and lacks some. The table lists 100,000 to 150,000 clones, 75% to 90% of them singletons. The sequenced material came from PBMCs. Source of these receptors: a young woman in good health and CMV-seronegative. The CDR3 runs from the conserved cysteine through the conserved F or W. Each record gives: CDR3 protein, CDR3 DNA, D gene, J gene, V gene, clone size. D genes are given only for firm matches. Clone size, where shown, is once, few, many, or a class for clones that have expanded.

CAGYRGFLYGYTF | TGTGCCGGGTACAGGGGGTTCCTTTATGGCTACACCTTC | TRBD1 | TRBJ1-2 | TRBV30 | NA
CASSWAASGNTIYF | TGTGCCAGCAGCTGGGCCGCCTCTGGAAACACCATATATTTT | NA | TRBJ1-3 | TRBV7-8 | few
CASSPPVIRGSPLHF | TGTGCCAGCAGCCCACCAGTGATTCGAGGTTCACCCCTCCACTTT | NA | TRBJ1-6 | TRBV28 | NA
CASTPRAGGSYQHF | TGTGCCAGCACCCCAAGGGCAGGCGGGAGCTACCAGCATTTT | NA | TRBJ1-5 | TRBV6-5 | NA
CASSKGAGGPGSDTGELFF | TGCGCCAGCAGCAAAGGGGCGGGAGGGCCAGGTTCAGACACCGGGGAGCTGTTTTTT | TRBD2 | TRBJ2-2 | TRBV4-3 | NA
CASSFGTGNTEAFF | TGTGCCAGCAGCTTTGGGACAGGGAACACTGAAGCTTTCTTT | TRBD1 | TRBJ1-1 | TRBV11-3 | once
CAISDGGLNQPQHF | TGTGCCATCAGTGATGGGGGCCTGAATCAGCCCCAGCATTTT | NA | TRBJ1-5 | TRBV10-3 | NA
CASSVVAAISSGANVLTF | TGTGCCAGCAGCGTAGTGGCAGCGATTAGCTCTGGGGCCAACGTCCTGACTTTC | NA | TRBJ2-6 | TRBV9 | once
CASSVGLAGGIETQYF | TGTGCCAGCAGTGTAGGATTAGCGGGAGGGATAGAGACCCAGTACTTC | TRBD2 | TRBJ2-5 | TRBV2 | once
CSVETVPGNTIYF | TGCAGCGTAGAGACAGTCCCTGGAAACACCATATATTTT | NA | TRBJ1-3 | TRBV29-1 | once
CASRGTTTDTQYF | TGTGCCAGCAGGGGGACTACCACAGATACGCAGTATTTT | TRBD2 | TRBJ2-3 | TRBV6-1 | NA
CASSDESGLAGNTIYF | TGTGCCAGCAGCGACGAATCAGGGCTGGCTGGAAACACCATATATTTT | NA | TRBJ1-3 | TRBV28 | NA
CASSLDGSMPYEQYF | TGTGCCAGCAGTTTGGACGGGAGTATGCCCTACGAGCAGTACTTC | NA | TRBJ2-7 | TRBV28 | NA
CASSVRSRVGNSPLHF | TGTGCCAGCAGTGTACGTTCCAGGGTTGGGAATTCACCCCTCCACTTT | NA | TRBJ1-6 | TRBV25-1 | NA
CASQGGAGKAFF | TGTGCCAGTCAAGGAGGGGCAGGCAAAGCTTTCTTT | NA | TRBJ1-1 | TRBV7-9 | NA
CASSLKPARSSYNSPLHF | TGTGCCAGCAGCTTAAAACCAGCCCGGAGCTCCTATAATTCACCCCTCCACTTT | NA | TRBJ1-6 | TRBV11-2 | NA
CASSLDQDEQYF | TGTGCCAGCAGCTTAGACCAGGACGAGCAGTACTTC | NA | TRBJ2-7 | TRBV11-2 | NA
CASSDGTKYGYTF | TGCGCCAGCAGTGACGGGACTAAATATGGCTACACCTTC | NA | TRBJ1-2 | TRBV10-2 | NA
CASSLEGIPPQHF | TGTGCCAGCAGTTTAGAGGGTATTCCGCCCCAGCATTTT | NA | TRBJ1-5 | TRBV27 | NA
CASSLKQGSGDTEAFF | TGTGCCAGCAGCCTAAAACAGGGTTCGGGTGACACTGAAGCTTTCTTT | NA | TRBJ1-1 | TRBV4-2 | NA
CASSGADISQPQHF | TGTGCCAGCAGTGGTGCTGACATCAGCCAGCCCCAGCATTTT | NA | TRBJ1-5 | TRBV6-1 | few
CASSFSGSRETQYF | TGTGCCAGCAGTTTTTCTGGTTCGCGGGAGACCCAGTACTTC | NA | TRBJ2-5 | TRBV27 | NA
CASSPYSPQGPQHF | TGTGCCAGCAGTCCCTACAGCCCTCAGGGGCCCCAGCATTTT | NA | TRBJ1-5 | TRBV6-5 | once
CASSLSWFKGMNEKLFF | TGTGCCAGCAGCTTATCGTGGTTTAAGGGGATGAATGAAAAACTGTTTTTT | NA | TRBJ1-4 | TRBV11-2 | NA
CASSRSGGPQHF | TGTGCCAGCAGCCGCTCGGGTGGGCCCCAGCATTTT | NA | TRBJ1-5 | TRBV7-6 | NA
CASSFTGSQPQHF | TGTGCCAGTAGTTTCACGGGATCTCAGCCCCAGCATTTT | NA | TRBJ1-5 | TRBV19 | NA
CASGRTAEAVKLFF | TGTGCCAGCGGAAGGACAGCCGAGGCCGTAAAACTGTTTTTT | NA | TRBJ1-4 | TRBV28 | once
CASSSSGTYSLEQYF | TGTGCCAGCAGTTCTAGCGGGACCTACTCCCTCGAGCAGTACTTC | TRBD2 | TRBJ2-7 | TRBV28 | few